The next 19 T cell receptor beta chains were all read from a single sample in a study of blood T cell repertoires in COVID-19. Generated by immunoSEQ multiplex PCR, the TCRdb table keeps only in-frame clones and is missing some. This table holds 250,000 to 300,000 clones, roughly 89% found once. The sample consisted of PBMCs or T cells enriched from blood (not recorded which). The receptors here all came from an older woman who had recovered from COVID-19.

CDR3 sequence (DNA): TGTGCCAGCAGCGTATCCCCTCTAGGAGCGGGAGGGCCAGATACGCAGTATTTT. This codes for CASSVSPLGAGGPDTQYF. The chain links TRBV7-9 to TRBJ2-3; 10 bases are a match to TRBD2. This CDR3 region has 18 residues. Germline V gives CDR1 SEHNR, CDR2 FQNEAQ (reference sequence). With V trimmed by 5 bases and J by 4 bases, 15 bases remained unmatched.

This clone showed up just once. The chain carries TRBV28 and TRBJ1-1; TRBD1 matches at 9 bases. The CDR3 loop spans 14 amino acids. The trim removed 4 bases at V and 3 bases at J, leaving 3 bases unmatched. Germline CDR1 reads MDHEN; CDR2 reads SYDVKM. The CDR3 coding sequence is TGTGCCAGCAGTTCTACAGGGGGCTACACTGAAGCTTTCTTT. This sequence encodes CASSSTGGYTEAFF.

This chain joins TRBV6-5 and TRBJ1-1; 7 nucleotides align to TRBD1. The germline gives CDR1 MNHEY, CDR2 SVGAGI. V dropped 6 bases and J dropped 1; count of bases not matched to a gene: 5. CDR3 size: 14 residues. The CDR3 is CASRNRGRNTEAFF. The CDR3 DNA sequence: TGTGCCAGCAGGAACAGGGGTAGGAACACTGAAGCTTTCTTT.

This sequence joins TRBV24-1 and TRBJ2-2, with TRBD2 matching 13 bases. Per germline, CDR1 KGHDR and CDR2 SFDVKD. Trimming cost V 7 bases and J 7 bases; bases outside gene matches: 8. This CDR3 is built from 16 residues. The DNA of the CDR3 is TGTGCCACCAGACCCGGGACTAGCGGGATGGGCGGGGAGCTGTTTTTT. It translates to CATRPGTSGMGGELFF.

In nucleotides, the CDR3 is TGTGCCAGCAGCGTAGCCGGGACAGGTTATGGCTACACCTTC. It specifies CASSVAGTGYGYTF. V and J are TRBV9 and TRBJ1-2, with 8 bases aligning to TRBD1. With 0 bases clipped from V and 5 bases from J, the junction kept 3 bases outside the gene matches. The germline V gene has CDR1 SGDLS and CDR2 YYNGEE. This CDR3 spans 14 amino acids. The entire variable domain, with the rest obtained from reference TRBV9 and TRBJ1-2, is as follows: DSGVTQTPKHLITATGQRVTLRCSPRSGDLSVYWYQQSLDQGLQFLIQYYNGEERAKGNILERFSAQQFPDLHSELNLSSLELGDSALYFCASSVAGTGYGYTFGSGTRLTVV.

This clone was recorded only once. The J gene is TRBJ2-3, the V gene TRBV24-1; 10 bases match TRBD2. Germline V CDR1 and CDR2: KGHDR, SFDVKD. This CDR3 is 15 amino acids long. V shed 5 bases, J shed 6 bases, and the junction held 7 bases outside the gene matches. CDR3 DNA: TGTGCCACCAGTGCCCGTCTTAGCGGGAGGGATACGCAGTATTTT. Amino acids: CATSARLSGRDTQYF.

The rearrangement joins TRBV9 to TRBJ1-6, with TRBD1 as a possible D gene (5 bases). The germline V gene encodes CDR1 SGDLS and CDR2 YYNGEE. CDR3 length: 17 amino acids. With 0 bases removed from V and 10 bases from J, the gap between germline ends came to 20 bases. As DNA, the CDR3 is TGTGCCAGCAGCGTAGGCGGAGTGCTGGGGGAGGGATCACCCCTCCACTTT. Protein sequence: CASSVGGVLGEGSPLHF.

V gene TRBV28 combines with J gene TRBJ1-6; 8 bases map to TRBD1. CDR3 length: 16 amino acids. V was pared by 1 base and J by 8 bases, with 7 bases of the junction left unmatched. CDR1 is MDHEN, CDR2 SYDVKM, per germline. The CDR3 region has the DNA TGTGCCAGCAGTTTATTGGGGCAGGGGGCCGATTCACCCCTCCACTTT. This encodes CASSLLGQGADSPLHF.

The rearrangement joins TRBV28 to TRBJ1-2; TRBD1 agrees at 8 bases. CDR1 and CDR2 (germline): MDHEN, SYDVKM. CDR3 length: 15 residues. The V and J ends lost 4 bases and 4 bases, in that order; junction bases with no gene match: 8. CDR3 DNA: TGTGCCAGCAGTTCTCCGACAGGGGATGGCTATGGCTACACCTTC. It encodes CASSSPTGDGYGYTF.

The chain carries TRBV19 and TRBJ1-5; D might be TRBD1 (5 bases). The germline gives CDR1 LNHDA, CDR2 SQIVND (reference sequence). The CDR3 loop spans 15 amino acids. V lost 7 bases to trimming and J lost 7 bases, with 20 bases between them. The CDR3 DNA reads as TGTGCCAGTAATATCCCTTTCCAGGGTGGACAGCCCCAGCATTTT. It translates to CASNIPFQGGQPQHF.

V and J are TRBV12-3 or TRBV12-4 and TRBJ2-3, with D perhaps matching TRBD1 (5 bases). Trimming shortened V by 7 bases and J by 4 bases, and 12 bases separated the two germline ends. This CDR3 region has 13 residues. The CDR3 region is CASNSVGADTQYF. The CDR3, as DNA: TGTGCCAGCAATTCGGTAGGGGCAGATACGCAGTATTTT.

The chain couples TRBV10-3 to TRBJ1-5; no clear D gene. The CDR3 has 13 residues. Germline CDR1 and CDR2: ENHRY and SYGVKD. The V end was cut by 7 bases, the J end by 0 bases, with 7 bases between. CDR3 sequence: CAINSYSNQPQHF. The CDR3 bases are TGTGCCATCAACAGCTATAGCAATCAGCCCCAGCATTTT.

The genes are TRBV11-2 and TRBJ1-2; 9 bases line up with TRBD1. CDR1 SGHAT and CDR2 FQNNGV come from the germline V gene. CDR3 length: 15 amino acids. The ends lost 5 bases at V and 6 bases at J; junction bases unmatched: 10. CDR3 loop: CASSPTGGPRDGYTF. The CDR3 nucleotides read TGTGCCAGCAGCCCGACAGGGGGGCCTCGGGATGGCTACACCTTC. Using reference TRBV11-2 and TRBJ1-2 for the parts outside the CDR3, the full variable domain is EAGVAQSPRYKIIEKRQSVAFWCNPISGHATLYWYQQILGQGPKLLIQFQNNGVVDDSQLPKDRFSAERLKGVDSTLKIQPAKLEDSAVYLCASSPTGGPRDGYTFGSGTRLTVV.

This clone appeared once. The CDR3 coding sequence is TGTGCCAGCAGAACTTGGACAGCGAACACCGGGGAGCTGTTTTTT. Amino acids: CASRTWTANTGELFF. The J gene is TRBJ2-2, the V gene TRBV6-5; D may be TRBD1 (6 bases). With 6 bases removed from V and 0 bases from J, the gap between germline ends came to 11 bases. The CDR3 runs 15 residues. CDR1 is MNHEY and CDR2 is SVGAGI in the germline V gene.

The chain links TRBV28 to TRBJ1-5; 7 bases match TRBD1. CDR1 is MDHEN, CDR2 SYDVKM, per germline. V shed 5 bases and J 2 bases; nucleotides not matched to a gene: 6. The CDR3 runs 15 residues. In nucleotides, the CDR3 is TGTGCCAGCAGTCCCCGGACAGGCCGCAATCAGCCCCAGCATTTT. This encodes CASSPRTGRNQPQHF.

This chain's CDR3 is CASSSGVRGQPQHF. The CDR3 region has the DNA TGTGCCAGCAGCTCGGGGGTCAGGGGGCAGCCCCAGCATTTT. The chain has TRBV7-2 and TRBJ1-5; 7 nucleotides line up with TRBD1. The CDR3 length is 14 residues. Germline CDR1 is SGHTA and CDR2 is FQGNSA. The trim removed 4 bases at V and 7 bases at J, leaving 7 bases unmatched.

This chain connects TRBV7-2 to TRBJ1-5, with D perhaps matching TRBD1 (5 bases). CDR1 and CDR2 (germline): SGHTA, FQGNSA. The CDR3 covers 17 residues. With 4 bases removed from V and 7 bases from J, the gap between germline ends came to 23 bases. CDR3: CASSSTLGRRGEQPQHF. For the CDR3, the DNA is TGTGCCAGCAGCTCAACCCTGGGGAGGAGGGGTGAACAGCCCCAGCATTTT.

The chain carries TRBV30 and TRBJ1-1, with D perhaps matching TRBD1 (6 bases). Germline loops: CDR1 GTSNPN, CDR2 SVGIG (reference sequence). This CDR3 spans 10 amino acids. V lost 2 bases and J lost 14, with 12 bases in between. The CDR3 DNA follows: TGTGCCTGGAGTAGACAGGATCCGTTCTTT. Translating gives CAWSRQDPFF.

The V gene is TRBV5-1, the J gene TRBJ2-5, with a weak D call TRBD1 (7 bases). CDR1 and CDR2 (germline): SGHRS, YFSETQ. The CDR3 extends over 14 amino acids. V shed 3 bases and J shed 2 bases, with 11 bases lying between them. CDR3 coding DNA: TGCGCCAGCAGCTGGGCAGGGGGGCAAGAGACCCAGTACTTC. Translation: CASSWAGGQETQYF.